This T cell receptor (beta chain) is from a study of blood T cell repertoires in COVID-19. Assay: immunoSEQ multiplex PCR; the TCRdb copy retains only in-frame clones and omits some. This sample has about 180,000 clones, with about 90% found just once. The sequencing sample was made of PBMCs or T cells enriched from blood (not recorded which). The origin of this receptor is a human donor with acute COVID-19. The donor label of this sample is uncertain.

The CDR3 DNA is TGTGCCAGCAGCTTAGCCCGGAACACCGGGGAGCTGTTTTTT. This sequence encodes CASSLARNTGELFF. The rearrangement joins TRBV7-8 to TRBJ2-2, with D hard to call. Trimming pared 0 bases from V and 1 base from J, leaving 3 bases between. Germline CDR1 is SGHVS and CDR2 is FQNEAQ. The CDR3 length is 14 residues.